This note documents a single T cell receptor (beta chain) sequence. Its cognate antigen is unknown. This record comes from a study of CD8+CD57+ T cells in acquired aplastic anemia. Genomic DNA, the template, was used for profiling of the TCR beta VDJ and CDR3. TCRdb re-derived calls from the reads in MiXCR, one entry per CDR3 protein. The table records 200,000 to 250,000 distinct CDR3 sequences, 61% of them present only once. Looked up from germline, CDR1 is SQVTM and CDR2 is ANQGSEA. This CDR3 spans 14 amino acids. The V and J ends lost 6 bases and 3 bases, in that order; junction bases with no gene match: 9. Study-level findings and limits: Fewer than 30 shared CD8+ CDR3s appeared highly expressed within patients' immunodominant clones.

This clonotype was sampled from a human donor in good health. The chain recombines TRBV29-1 with TRBJ2-7, with TRBD1 matching 9 bases. The sequenced material came from sorted CD4+, CD8+, or CD8+CD57+ T cells (not recorded which) from PBMCs. CDR3: CSVGDRESYYEQYF. The DNA of the CDR3 is TGCAGCGTGGGGGACAGGGAGAGCTACTACGAGCAGTACTTC.